This T cell receptor beta chain originates from a study of post-analysis software for immune sequencing data. Study conclusions and caveats: Significantly lower normalized Chao1 diversity was seen in multiple sclerosis patients than in controls. Relative to controls, patients had 5 or 6 TRBV segments at higher frequency, with TRBV5-6, TRBV5-1 and TRBV20-1 among these.

Details on this clonotype: As yet, its antigen is unknown.

The CDR3 totals 14 residues. Germline CDR1 SGHDT, CDR2 YYEEEE. The ends were cut back, 0 bases at V and 5 bases at J, with 11 bases in the middle. Unique-molecular-identifier-tagged TCR beta cDNA libraries were used. Yield was 450,000 to 650,000 cDNA molecules from around 1 to 9.1 million T cells. A single record per CDR3 protein comes from TCRdb applying MiXCR to the PCR reads. The sample lists 740,000 or so distinct CDR3 sequences, about 57% occurring once. The chain recombines TRBV5-6 with TRBJ2-5; possibly TRBD1 for D (5 bases). Sequences were obtained from blood. The clonotype comes from a girl aged 5 to 17 with multiple sclerosis. CDR3 protein: CASSLEAGLETQYF. The CDR3 DNA is TGTGCCAGCAGCTTGGAGGCAGGGCTTGAGACCCAGTACTTC.